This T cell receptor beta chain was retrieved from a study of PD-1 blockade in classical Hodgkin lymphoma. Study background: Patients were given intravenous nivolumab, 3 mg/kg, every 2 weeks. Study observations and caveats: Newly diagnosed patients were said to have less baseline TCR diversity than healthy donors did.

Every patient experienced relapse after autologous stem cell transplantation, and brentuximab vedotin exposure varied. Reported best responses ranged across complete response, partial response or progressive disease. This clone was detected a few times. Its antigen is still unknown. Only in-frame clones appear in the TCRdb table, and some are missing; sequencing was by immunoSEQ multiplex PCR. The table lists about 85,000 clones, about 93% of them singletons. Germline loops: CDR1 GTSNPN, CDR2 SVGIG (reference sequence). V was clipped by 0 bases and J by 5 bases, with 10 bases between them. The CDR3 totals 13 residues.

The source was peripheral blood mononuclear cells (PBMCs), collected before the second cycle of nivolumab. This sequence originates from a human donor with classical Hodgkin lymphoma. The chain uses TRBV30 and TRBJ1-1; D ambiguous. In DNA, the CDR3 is TGTGCCTGGAGTGTTGACCGTCTGACTGAAGCTTTCTTT. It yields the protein CAWSVDRLTEAFF.